One T cell receptor (beta chain) is described in this entry. A second PCR, run for roughly 6 to 11 cycles, used a sample-barcoded 5' primer plus a J-beta primer mix. One entry per CDR3 protein results from TCRdb running MiXCR on the 5' RACE reads. The repertoire has 450,000 to 700,000 distinct CDR3 sequences, about 25% of them found once; the top ten carry 15% to 20%. Germline values: CDR1 LGHDT, CDR2 YNNKEL (reference sequence). CDR3 length: 15 residues. Trimming removed 2 bases from V and 5 bases from J; junction bases left unmatched: 4. The entry originates in a study of blood T cells in healthy people across ages. RNA extraction gave at least 5.5 micrograms of total RNA per sample.

The sequence was obtained from a woman aged 65 to 85 in good health. The source material was blood. This chain links TRBV3-1 with TRBJ2-3; 10 bases line up with TRBD2. This chain's CDR3 is CASSQSGGAGDTQYF. The CDR3 nucleotides are TGTGCCAGCAGCCAAAGCGGGGGGGCTGGAGATACGCAGTATTTT.